The source of this TCR beta chain is a study of blood T cells in healthy people across ages (dated by TCRdb to the mid-2010s). Broadly, across the study: In model experiments, template switching captured roughly one uniquely barcoded TCR beta cDNA molecule for every two T cells. The study measured age-related changes in TCR beta repertoire diversity using deep sequencing normalized with unique cDNA molecular identifiers. Donors were grouped into four age groups: young (average roughly 17 years), middle-aged (39), aged (around 60) and long-lived (over 80). To avoid experimental bias, donors of different ages were randomly spread across the sequencing lanes. For two donors (one aged 18 to 29 and one aged 80 or older), the study analyzed two additional independent replicas of 1 million unique cDNA reads from the same blood draw. Broad study findings and their caveats: A strong correlation was found between observed TCR beta diversity and the percentage of naive T cells measured by flow cytometry. Because the CMV infection status of the donors was unknown, age-related changes in expanded clonotypes may potentially have been confounded. Conclusive comparison of naive and antigen-experienced compartments was prevented by the profiling of bulk unsorted PBMCs. Estimates of total diversity based on one million sequenced T cells were regarded as lower bounds and as underestimates. Compared with the aged group, the long-lived group had more naive CD4+ T cells, fewer expanded clones and increased TCR diversity, suggesting age selection. Observed TCR beta diversity per million T cells fell roughly linearly with age, and a significant reduction was already apparent by age about 36.

Library preparation used 5' RACE. For sequencing, an Illumina HiSeq 2500 was employed. A second about 7 to 12 cycle PCR used a sample-barcoded 5' primer and a J-beta primer mix. A template-switch 5' adaptor carrying 12 random nucleotides introduced a unique molecular identifier onto each TCR beta cDNA molecule. Each sample yielded at least 2.5 million CDR3-containing paired-end reads. The Mint cDNA synthesis kit, primed by a TRBC-specific oligonucleotide, was used to synthesize first-strand cDNA from all RNA. Following uracil-DNA glycosylase treatment, all cDNA underwent a first 18-cycle PCR with the universal primers M1SS and BC2_uni_R. The authors' analysis ran thus. For normalization, 1 million high-quality reads, each with a distinct molecular identifier, were randomly selected from each sample. Reads sharing molecular identifiers were discarded rather than binned into consensus sequences. MiTCR, with a Q25 quality threshold and the strictest error-elimination algorithm, was used for CDR3 identification, clonotype clustering and error correction. Lower-bound total TCR beta diversity was estimated with a nonparametric unseen species model using Euler transformation. TCRdb took the public reads, trimmed them with fastp at Q25, ran MiXCR for clone calling and kept in-frame beta chains. Entries are consolidated by CDR3 protein sequence, retaining the most common genes and DNA. These V and J calls derive from TCRdb rather than the authors' analysis. This sample lists hundreds of thousands of distinct CDR3 sequences; 56% were detected once. 25% to 30% of the sample goes to the ten largest clones.

V gives up 2 bases and J gives up 11 bases, and the segment between their germline ends measures 21 bases. CDR1 and CDR2 (MRHNA, SNTAGT) derive from the germline V gene. From the cysteine through the phenylalanine, the CDR3 covers 15 amino acids. Just the 45-base CDR3 DNA is kept, in frame starting at base 1. The approximately 40 donors, aged about 6 to 95 years, were systemically healthy Caucasian individuals from Russia. Approximately 11 milliliters of peripheral blood were drawn from each donor into EDTA-treated Vacutainer tubes. Ficoll-Paque density-gradient centrifugation was used to isolate PBMCs, with at least 7 million obtained per sample. Total RNA was extracted from PBMCs with Trizol reagent, with at least 6 micrograms obtained per sample. Naive CD45RAhigh/CD27high T cell percentages were measured by flow cytometry on a PBMC aliquot from every donor. As to this clonotype: It has no known antigen specificity. No qualities accompany the bases; no much larger clone lies one base away.

Sequenced sample: blood. This TCR was sampled from a man in his forties in good health. The V and J genes are TRBV6-4 and TRBJ2-5; TRBD1 is perhaps the D gene, given 5 matching bases. The CDR3 region has the sequence CASSDVGVPHNEQYF. The bases read TGTGCCAGCAGTGACGTAGGGGTTCCCCACAATGAGCAGTACTTC.